This T cell receptor (beta chain) was profiled in a study of cytotoxic CD8 clonotypes in ibrutinib-treated CLL. Germline CDR1 is MNHEY and CDR2 is SMNVEV (reference sequence). The CDR3 extends over 16 amino acids. V was clipped by 0 bases and J by 5 bases; unmatched bases: 3. Target depth was 1 in 200,000 to 1 in 1 million T cells, about 10x per clonotype. Method: immunoSEQ multiplex PCR; TCRdb's copy keeps in-frame clones and lacks some. The sample yields fewer than 400,000 clones, 60% to 80% seen once. The receptor was derived from a human donor with chronic lymphocytic leukemia. The gene calls are TRBV27 and TRBJ2-5; 13 bases are a match to TRBD2. The material was PBMCs, obtained after 36 months of ibrutinib treatment. CDR3 bases: TGTGCCAGCAGTTTATCAACTAGCGGGAGGGTGGAGACCCAGTACTTC. Translation gives CASSLSTSGRVETQYF.